This T cell receptor beta chain was obtained from a study of cytotoxic CD8 clonotypes in ibrutinib-treated CLL. General observations from the study: T-cell clonality at baseline went above that of age-matched healthy donors and rose and fell with circulating CD8+ T-cell counts. The clonality rise at ibrutinib response reflected private clonotype expansion. Sustained-remission and progressing patients diverged in sampling times.

The data were produced by immunoSEQ multiplex PCR, yet TCRdb's version contains in-frame clones alone and is incomplete. The repertoire has about 160,000 clones, around 84% of them found once; the top ten carry over 2%. On this clone itself: What it binds is not known.

This TCR was recovered from a human donor with chronic lymphocytic leukemia. The material was PBMCs, obtained after 12 months of ibrutinib treatment.

The CDR3 loop reads CASSPTRGNEQFF. DNA of the CDR3: TGTGCCAGCAGCCCAACCAGGGGGAATGAGCAGTTCTTC. V and J are TRBV7-2 and TRBJ2-1, with TRBD1 matching over 7 bases. This CDR3 region has 13 residues. CDR1 is SGHTA and CDR2 is FQGNSA in the germline V gene. V lost 5 bases to trimming and J lost 7 bases; unmatched junction nucleotides: 5.